This TCR beta chain was sequenced in a study of early T cells in non-severe SARS-CoV-2 infection. This clonotype was counted ten times or more. Germline V gene data show CDR1 as MNHEY and CDR2 as SVGAGI. The V gene lost 6 bases and the J gene lost 5 bases, with 19 bases spanning the gap. This CDR3 contains 16 residues. Each CDR3 protein is one row after TCRdb ran MiXCR on the 5' RACE reads. The repertoire holds fewer than 85,000 distinct CDR3 sequences, roughly 13% seen once, with over 1.2% in the top ten. Sequenced sample: whole blood. The receptor's source is an adult who was a healthcare worker with PCR-confirmed SARS-CoV-2 infection or an uninfected control (not recorded which). This rearrangement joins TRBV6-5 to TRBJ2-2; a possible D gene is TRBD1 (5 bases). The CDR3 reads CASSYDSSRFTGELFF. Written as DNA, the CDR3 is TGTGCCAGCAGCTATGACAGCTCGAGGTTTACCGGGGAGCTGTTTTTT.